This TCR beta chain is drawn from a study of somatic mutations in cytotoxic T cells in rheumatoid arthritis. Clones were read by immunoSEQ multiplex PCR, and TCRdb kept only the in-frame ones, dropping some. The sample consists of 7,500 to 9,000 clones, 65% to 75% of them appearing once. The CDR3 length is 14 residues. The V end lost 3 bases, the J end lost 3 bases, and 13 bases lay between the germline ends. Germline lookup yields CDR1 SGHNT and CDR2 YYREEE (reference sequence). The chain carries TRBV5-4 and TRBJ2-7, with D maybe TRBD1 (6 bases). The specimen was CD8+ T cells sorted from blood. The origin of this receptor is an adult with rheumatoid arthritis. The CDR3 sequence: CASSYGGGHYEQYF. The CDR3 DNA follows: TGTGCCAGCAGCTACGGTGGGGGCCACTACGAGCAGTACTTC.